This T cell receptor beta chain was retrieved from a study of T cell repertoires in cytomegalovirus infection. Across the study: Indications of both CMV infection and matching HLA type were provided by public TCR beta signatures. Study outcomes and limitations: Cumulative frequency (of public TCR beta family members) identified carriers of CMV plus the relevant HLA. Ex vivo responses were dominated by HLA-C-restricted CMV-specific TCR beta clonotypes.

Points on this clonotype: Its antigen is as yet unknown.

Each CDR3 protein gets one entry after TCRdb re-called the reads with MiXCR. The repertoire includes roughly 250,000 distinct CDR3 sequences, approximately 13% of them detected once, and approximately 1.6% sits in the top ten. The CDR3 is 15 residues long. CDR1 and CDR2 from the germline V gene are DFQATT and SNEGSKA (reference sequence). Trimming shortened V by 4 bases and J by 2 bases, and 15 bases separated the two germline ends. This receptor was identified in a human donor in good health (CMV status not recorded). Some clones in this sample may be carry-over from other donors' samples. This chain uses TRBV20-1 with TRBJ1-5, with TRBD1 as a possible D gene (5 bases). The material sequenced was PBMCs. The CDR3 loop is CSAKTLGRGNQPQHF. The CDR3 nucleotides read TGCAGTGCTAAAACCTTGGGACGGGGCAATCAGCCCCAGCATTTT.